A selection of T cell receptor beta chains follows, all from one sample in a study of PD-1 blockade in classical Hodgkin lymphoma. Some clones are missing from TCRdb's copy, which holds only in-frame ones; the method was immunoSEQ multiplex PCR. This table holds over 20,000 clones, 80% to 90% found once. This material consisted of peripheral blood mononuclear cells (PBMCs), taken at baseline. The receptors originated from a human donor with classical Hodgkin lymphoma. Each CDR3 is given with its conserved first and last residue. D genes are given only for firm matches. The size entry is marked missing in some rows and otherwise reads once, few, many or a size class.

J gene: TRBJ2-2
D gene: -
clone size: once
V gene: TRBV4-2
CDR3 DNA: TGTGCCAGCAGCTTAGGAGGGGGAAACACCGGGGAGCTGTTTTTT
CDR3 protein: CASSLGGGNTGELFF

J gene: TRBJ2-1
D gene: -
clone size: -
V gene: TRBV6-5
CDR3 DNA: TGTGCCAGCAGTTCATCGGGGGGCCTAAACAATGAGCAGTTCTTC
CDR3 protein: CASSSSGGLNNEQFF

J gene: TRBJ1-2
D gene: -
clone size: -
V gene: TRBV19
CDR3 DNA: TGTGCCAGTAGTGGGTTTGGGAACTATGGCTACACCTTC
CDR3 protein: CASSGFGNYGYTF

J gene: TRBJ2-3
D gene: TRBD2
clone size: -
V gene: TRBV7-9
CDR3 DNA: TGTGCCAGCAGCCGGTGGACTAGCGGGGGGCGCACAGATACGCAGTATTTT
CDR3 protein: CASSRWTSGGRTDTQYF

J gene: TRBJ2-1
D gene: TRBD2
clone size: -
V gene: TRBV13
CDR3 DNA: TGTGCCAGCAGCCCTCTTCTAGCGGAGGAGATACCTGGGAGGTCCTACAATGAGCAGTTCTTC
CDR3 protein: CASSPLLAEEIPGRSYNEQFF

J gene: TRBJ1-5
D gene: -
clone size: -
V gene: TRBV7-9
CDR3 DNA: TGTGCCAGCAGCTTAGCCGCGGTCAGCCAGCCCCAGCATTTT
CDR3 protein: CASSLAAVSQPQHF

J gene: TRBJ2-7
D gene: TRBD1
clone size: -
V gene: TRBV11-2
CDR3 DNA: TGTGCCAGCAGCCCCGACAGGGACGAGCAGTACTTC
CDR3 protein: CASSPDRDEQYF

J gene: TRBJ2-3
D gene: -
clone size: -
V gene: TRBV4-1
CDR3 DNA: TGCGCCAGCAGCCGCGTCACAGATACGCAGTATTTT
CDR3 protein: CASSRVTDTQYF

J gene: TRBJ1-2
D gene: -
clone size: once
V gene: TRBV7-9
CDR3 DNA: TGTGCCAGCAGCCCCGACACCTATGGCTACACCTTC
CDR3 protein: CASSPDTYGYTF

J gene: TRBJ1-1
D gene: -
clone size: few
V gene: TRBV5-1
CDR3 DNA: TGCGCCAGCAGCTTGGGAATGAACACTGAAGCTTTCTTT
CDR3 protein: CASSLGMNTEAFF

J gene: TRBJ2-7
D gene: TRBD1
clone size: once
V gene: TRBV18
CDR3 DNA: TGTGCCAGCTCACCCGGGACAGGGAGGAACGAGCAGTACTTC
CDR3 protein: CASSPGTGRNEQYF

J gene: TRBJ1-1
D gene: -
clone size: few
V gene: TRBV5-1
CDR3 DNA: TGCGCCAGCAGCTTGCAGGAGGGAACTGAAGCTTTCTTT
CDR3 protein: CASSLQEGTEAFF

J gene: TRBJ2-3
D gene: TRBD2
clone size: -
V gene: TRBV9
CDR3 DNA: TGTGCCAGCAGCGTACGGTGGCTTAGCGGGGGGACAGATACGCAGTATTTT
CDR3 protein: CASSVRWLSGGTDTQYF

J gene: TRBJ1-6
D gene: -
clone size: -
V gene: TRBV5-1
CDR3 DNA: TGCGCCAGCAGCTTGGGAGCTGGCGGACAGAATTCACCCCTCCACTTT
CDR3 protein: CASSLGAGGQNSPLHF

J gene: TRBJ1-1
D gene: TRBD1
clone size: few
V gene: TRBV9
CDR3 DNA: TGTGCCAGCAGCAACCGGACAGGGGGGAACACTGAAGCTTTCTTT
CDR3 protein: CASSNRTGGNTEAFF

J gene: TRBJ1-5
D gene: -
clone size: -
V gene: TRBV10-3
CDR3 DNA: TGTGCCATCAGTGACGGGTTTTCGAGTCAGCCCCAGCATTTT
CDR3 protein: CAISDGFSSQPQHF

J gene: TRBJ1-4
D gene: TRBD1
clone size: -
V gene: TRBV4-1
CDR3 DNA: TGCGCCAGCAGCCAGCCGGGACAGGGGGCGCGCAAGGAAAAACTGTTTTTT
CDR3 protein: CASSQPGQGARKEKLFF

J gene: TRBJ2-7
D gene: TRBD2
clone size: -
V gene: TRBV11-2
CDR3 DNA: TGTGCCAGCAGCTCCGGACTAGCGGTGCTGTCCTACGAGCAGTACTTC
CDR3 protein: CASSSGLAVLSYEQYF

J gene: TRBJ1-5
D gene: -
clone size: -
V gene: TRBV11-2
CDR3 DNA: TGTGCCAGCAGCAAGCACGTCCTGCCCTGTGATCAGCCCCAGCATTTT
CDR3 protein: CASSKHVLPCDQPQHF

J gene: TRBJ2-1
D gene: TRBD2
clone size: -
V gene: TRBV6-6
CDR3 DNA: TGTGCCAGCAGTTACACGCCGGGGGGCTCCTACAATGAGCAGTTCTTC
CDR3 protein: CASSYTPGGSYNEQFF

J gene: TRBJ1-2
D gene: -
clone size: -
V gene: TRBV27
CDR3 DNA: TGTGCCAGCAGTTTTCTTGGGGGACAAGAAAACTATGGCTACACCTTC
CDR3 protein: CASSFLGGQENYGYTF

J gene: TRBJ2-3
D gene: -
clone size: once
V gene: TRBV7-9
CDR3 DNA: TGTGCCAGCAGCTTAGTCGGTAGTAGCACAGATACGCAGTATTTT
CDR3 protein: CASSLVGSSTDTQYF

J gene: TRBJ1-2
D gene: -
clone size: -
V gene: TRBV4-1
CDR3 DNA: TGCGCCAGCAGCCAAGCACAGACTTATGGCTACACCTTC
CDR3 protein: CASSQAQTYGYTF

J gene: TRBJ2-5
D gene: -
clone size: -
V gene: TRBV18
CDR3 DNA: TGTGCCAGCTCACCACCAGGGCGCAGCGTGGAGACCCAGTACTTC
CDR3 protein: CASSPPGRSVETQYF

J gene: TRBJ2-7
D gene: TRBD1
clone size: -
V gene: TRBV7-3
CDR3 DNA: TGTGCCAGCAGCTTAGCGCTCCCGGGACAGGGGGCGTACGAGCAGTACTTC
CDR3 protein: CASSLALPGQGAYEQYF

J gene: TRBJ2-7
D gene: TRBD1
clone size: -
V gene: TRBV7-9
CDR3 DNA: TGTGCCAGCAACATAGGGGACAGAACCTACGAGCAGTACTTC
CDR3 protein: CASNIGDRTYEQYF

J gene: TRBJ1-6
D gene: -
clone size: -
V gene: TRBV11-3
CDR3 DNA: TGTGCCAGCACCACATCCAGGGAAAACATCTCTATCAATTCACCCCTCCACTTT
CDR3 protein: CASTTSRENISINSPLHF

J gene: TRBJ2-1
D gene: -
clone size: -
V gene: TRBV7-2
CDR3 DNA: TGTGCCAGCAGAAAGGCAACGCGGGTACGGGGGGAGCAGTTCTTC
CDR3 protein: CASRKATRVRGEQFF

J gene: TRBJ1-1
D gene: -
clone size: -
V gene: TRBV18
CDR3 DNA: TGTGCCAGCTCACCTTCAGGGTTCACTGAAGCTTTCTTT
CDR3 protein: CASSPSGFTEAFF

J gene: TRBJ2-3
D gene: -
clone size: few
V gene: TRBV6-6
CDR3 DNA: TGTGCCAGCAGCCCGAGGGGTAGCGGAAGCACAGATACGCAGTATTTT
CDR3 protein: CASSPRGSGSTDTQYF

J gene: TRBJ1-3
D gene: -
clone size: -
V gene: TRBV5-1
CDR3 DNA: TGCGCCAGTACGGACATCTCTGGAAACACCATATATTTT
CDR3 protein: CASTDISGNTIYF

J gene: TRBJ1-2
D gene: -
clone size: -
V gene: TRBV2
CDR3 DNA: TGTGCCAGCAGTGAACATAACTATGGCTACACCTTC
CDR3 protein: CASSEHNYGYTF

J gene: TRBJ2-5
D gene: -
clone size: -
V gene: TRBV7-2
CDR3 DNA: TGTGCCAGCAGCTTAGAACATTTGGCGACGGAGACCCAGTACTTC
CDR3 protein: CASSLEHLATETQYF

J gene: TRBJ1-1
D gene: -
clone size: -
V gene: TRBV5-5
CDR3 DNA: TGTGCCAGCAGCTTAATTTTGTTTGGGACTGAAGCTTTCTTT
CDR3 protein: CASSLILFGTEAFF

J gene: TRBJ2-1
D gene: TRBD2
clone size: -
V gene: TRBV5-1
CDR3 DNA: TGCGCCAGCAGCTTCGCCGGACTAGCGGGGGGCCACAATGAGCAGTTCTTC
CDR3 protein: CASSFAGLAGGHNEQFF

J gene: TRBJ2-5
D gene: -
clone size: -
V gene: TRBV12-5
CDR3 DNA: TGTGCTAGTGGTTTGGAGGCAGGAGAAGAGACCCAGTACTTC
CDR3 protein: CASGLEAGEETQYF

J gene: TRBJ1-2
D gene: -
clone size: once
V gene: TRBV5-1
CDR3 DNA: TGCGCCAGCAGTCAGGGGAAGGCTAACTATGGCTACACCTTC
CDR3 protein: CASSQGKANYGYTF

J gene: TRBJ1-5
D gene: -
clone size: -
V gene: TRBV4-2
CDR3 DNA: TGTGCCAGCAGCCAAAACCACAGGGTCTCCAATCAGCCCCAGCATTTT
CDR3 protein: CASSQNHRVSNQPQHF

J gene: TRBJ2-7
D gene: TRBD1
clone size: -
V gene: TRBV7-8
CDR3 DNA: TGTGCCAGCACCGAGGTCGGGACAGGGGGGCCCTACGAGCAGTACTTC
CDR3 protein: CASTEVGTGGPYEQYF

J gene: TRBJ2-5
D gene: TRBD2
clone size: few
V gene: TRBV7-9
CDR3 DNA: TGTGCCAGCAGCTTGGAAAGACTAGCGCAAGAGACCCAGTACTTC
CDR3 protein: CASSLERLAQETQYF

J gene: TRBJ1-4
D gene: -
clone size: -
V gene: TRBV5-1
CDR3 DNA: TGCGCCAGCAGCTTCTTACTGAACAATGAAAAACTGTTTTTT
CDR3 protein: CASSFLLNNEKLFF

J gene: TRBJ2-7
D gene: -
clone size: once
V gene: TRBV6-6
CDR3 DNA: TGTGCCAGCAGCGAACGGGGCTACGAGCAGTACTTC
CDR3 protein: CASSERGYEQYF

J gene: TRBJ1-3
D gene: -
clone size: -
V gene: TRBV5-1
CDR3 DNA: TGCGCCAGCAGCTTCTCAGGGGACACCATATATTTT
CDR3 protein: CASSFSGDTIYF

J gene: TRBJ2-1
D gene: TRBD2
clone size: -
V gene: TRBV7-3
CDR3 DNA: TGTGCCAGCAGCTTAGGAGCGGGGGGAGGTGAGCAGTTCTTC
CDR3 protein: CASSLGAGGGEQFF

J gene: TRBJ1-2
D gene: TRBD1
clone size: once
V gene: TRBV10-3
CDR3 DNA: TGTGCCATCAGTGGGGTTGGACAGGGAAATGGCTACACCTTC
CDR3 protein: CAISGVGQGNGYTF

J gene: TRBJ1-4
D gene: -
clone size: -
V gene: TRBV5-1
CDR3 DNA: TGCGCCAGCAGCCTCCAGGGGAGTGGTAATGAAAAACTGTTTTTT
CDR3 protein: CASSLQGSGNEKLFF

J gene: TRBJ1-6
D gene: -
clone size: -
V gene: TRBV7-9
CDR3 DNA: TGTGCCAGCAGCTTAGGCAGGGGCAGTTCACCCCTCCACTTT
CDR3 protein: CASSLGRGSSPLHF

J gene: TRBJ2-6
D gene: -
clone size: -
V gene: TRBV19
CDR3 DNA: TGTGCCTCTTCTCTTTCTGTAACTGGGGCCAACGTCCTGACTTTC
CDR3 protein: CASSLSVTGANVLTF

J gene: TRBJ1-2
D gene: TRBD1
clone size: -
V gene: TRBV7-9
CDR3 DNA: TGTGCCAGCAGCTTTGGACAGGGGGATGGCTACACCTTC
CDR3 protein: CASSFGQGDGYTF

J gene: TRBJ1-2
D gene: TRBD1
clone size: -
V gene: TRBV27
CDR3 DNA: TGTGCCAGCAGTTCCGCAGGGGGCGCGGACTATGGCTACACCTTC
CDR3 protein: CASSSAGGADYGYTF

J gene: TRBJ1-2
D gene: -
clone size: few
V gene: TRBV7-9
CDR3 DNA: TGTGCCAGCAGCTTAGACCGGGCGGGCGGCTACACCTTC
CDR3 protein: CASSLDRAGGYTF